These T cell receptor beta chains were read from a single sample in a study of control samples from healthy donors and cancer patients. Libraries were prepared by immunoSEQ multiplex PCR; TCRdb keeps only in-frame clonotypes and omits some of them. The data show approximately 110,000 clones, with approximately 90% seen just once and about 4.7% held by the top ten. The sequencing sample was made of blood. Every receptor here comes from a human donor in good health. The donor label of this sample is uncertain. The CDR3 runs from the conserved cysteine through the conserved F or W. Clone size, where shown, is once, few, many, or a class for clones that have expanded.

J gene: TRBJ2-3; V gene: TRBV5-6; clone size: -; CDR3 protein: CASTLPSRTDTQYF
J gene: TRBJ2-7; V gene: TRBV30; clone size: -; CDR3 protein: CAWSVLAGYEQYF
J gene: TRBJ1-6; V gene: TRBV14; clone size: -; CDR3 protein: CASSQGIHRPGGSPLHF
J gene: TRBJ1-1; V gene: TRBV6-2/TRBV6-3; clone size: -; CDR3 protein: CASSYAPAGPIMNTEAFF
J gene: TRBJ2-4; V gene: TRBV9; clone size: -; CDR3 protein: CASSEDGGIKNIQYF
J gene: TRBJ1-5; V gene: TRBV2; clone size: -; CDR3 protein: CASLRGVGNQPQHF
J gene: TRBJ2-1; V gene: TRBV5-6; clone size: -; CDR3 protein: CASSPRKGNNEQFF
J gene: TRBJ2-7; V gene: TRBV3-1/TRBV3-2; clone size: -; CDR3 protein: CASSQQLSSYEQYF
J gene: TRBJ2-6; V gene: TRBV28; clone size: -; CDR3 protein: CASIEGRAGANVLTF
J gene: TRBJ1-1; V gene: TRBV6-6; clone size: -; CDR3 protein: CATRGSKNTEAFF
J gene: TRBJ1-1; V gene: TRBV19; clone size: -; CDR3 protein: CASSRGGVTEAFF
J gene: TRBJ2-1; V gene: TRBV27; clone size: -; CDR3 protein: CASSLGGGPYNEQFF
J gene: TRBJ2-7; V gene: TRBV21-1; clone size: -; CDR3 protein: CASSRSDSYEQYF
J gene: TRBJ1-1; V gene: TRBV7-3; clone size: -; CDR3 protein: CASSKDGMNTEAFF
J gene: TRBJ1-5; V gene: TRBV24-1; clone size: -; CDR3 protein: CATSDGQRNQPQHF
J gene: TRBJ2-7; V gene: TRBV5-6; clone size: -; CDR3 protein: CASSHSGLTGGYEQYF
J gene: TRBJ1-1; V gene: TRBV4-2; clone size: -; CDR3 protein: CASSHATGNEAFF
J gene: TRBJ2-1; V gene: TRBV7-6; clone size: -; CDR3 protein: CASSLEGTGGSEQFF
J gene: TRBJ2-3; V gene: TRBV29-1; clone size: -; CDR3 protein: CSVASQGTDTQYF
J gene: TRBJ1-5; V gene: TRBV6-2/TRBV6-3; clone size: -; CDR3 protein: CASSYVDRNQPQHF
J gene: TRBJ2-7; V gene: TRBV19; clone size: once; CDR3 protein: CASSKDMGTGAYEQYF
J gene: TRBJ1-5; V gene: TRBV7-9; clone size: -; CDR3 protein: CASSLGQGSNQPQHF
J gene: TRBJ1-5; V gene: TRBV6-6; clone size: -; CDR3 protein: CASSGRIGQVGGYSNQPQHF
J gene: TRBJ2-7; V gene: TRBV18; clone size: -; CDR3 protein: CASSPTRQGGSYEQYF
J gene: TRBJ2-2; V gene: TRBV5-4; clone size: -; CDR3 protein: CASSWDGGELFF
J gene: TRBJ1-1; V gene: TRBV6-2/TRBV6-3; clone size: -; CDR3 protein: CASSASDEAFF
J gene: TRBJ1-1; V gene: TRBV10-2; clone size: -; CDR3 protein: CASSKTRDTEAFF
J gene: TRBJ1-2; V gene: TRBV11-2; clone size: -; CDR3 protein: CASSRPGQENGYTF
J gene: TRBJ1-6; V gene: TRBV5-1; clone size: -; CDR3 protein: CASSLLGGDNSPLHF
J gene: TRBJ2-5; V gene: TRBV6-5; clone size: -; CDR3 protein: CATMRTSPQGTQYF
J gene: TRBJ1-2; V gene: TRBV5-4; clone size: -; CDR3 protein: CASSLGERTSYGYTF
J gene: TRBJ1-3; V gene: TRBV27; clone size: -; CDR3 protein: CASSPTRDTSGNTIYF
J gene: TRBJ1-6; V gene: TRBV30; clone size: -; CDR3 protein: CAWSRDYNSPLHF
J gene: TRBJ1-1; V gene: TRBV7-9; clone size: -; CDR3 protein: CASSLNRGNTEAFF
J gene: TRBJ1-1; V gene: TRBV2; clone size: -; CDR3 protein: CASRPGGAGDTEAFF
J gene: TRBJ1-1; V gene: TRBV6-5; clone size: -; CDR3 protein: CATRPSLNTEAFF
J gene: TRBJ2-3; V gene: TRBV5-1; clone size: -; CDR3 protein: CASSSYRKTSTDTQYF
J gene: TRBJ1-5; V gene: TRBV30; clone size: -; CDR3 protein: CAWGRQGYSNQPQHF
J gene: TRBJ1-1; V gene: TRBV28; clone size: -; CDR3 protein: CASSPLGGDTEAFF
J gene: TRBJ2-3; V gene: TRBV5-1; clone size: -; CDR3 protein: CASSDQEVTDTQYF
J gene: TRBJ1-5; V gene: TRBV10-2; clone size: -; CDR3 protein: CASSEDIGQPQHF
J gene: TRBJ1-1; V gene: TRBV2; clone size: -; CDR3 protein: CASSPDRGGTEAFF
J gene: TRBJ2-7; V gene: TRBV7-2; clone size: -; CDR3 protein: CASSLVAGNYEQYF
J gene: TRBJ2-3; V gene: TRBV5-1; clone size: -; CDR3 protein: CASSLGGTSTDTQYF
J gene: TRBJ1-3; V gene: TRBV11-2; clone size: -; CDR3 protein: CASSPLNEDTIYF
J gene: TRBJ1-2; V gene: TRBV12-3/TRBV12-4; clone size: few; CDR3 protein: CASSLDSLYGYTF
J gene: TRBJ2-1; V gene: TRBV3-1/TRBV3-2; clone size: -; CDR3 protein: CASSQDSNTGTGVREQFF